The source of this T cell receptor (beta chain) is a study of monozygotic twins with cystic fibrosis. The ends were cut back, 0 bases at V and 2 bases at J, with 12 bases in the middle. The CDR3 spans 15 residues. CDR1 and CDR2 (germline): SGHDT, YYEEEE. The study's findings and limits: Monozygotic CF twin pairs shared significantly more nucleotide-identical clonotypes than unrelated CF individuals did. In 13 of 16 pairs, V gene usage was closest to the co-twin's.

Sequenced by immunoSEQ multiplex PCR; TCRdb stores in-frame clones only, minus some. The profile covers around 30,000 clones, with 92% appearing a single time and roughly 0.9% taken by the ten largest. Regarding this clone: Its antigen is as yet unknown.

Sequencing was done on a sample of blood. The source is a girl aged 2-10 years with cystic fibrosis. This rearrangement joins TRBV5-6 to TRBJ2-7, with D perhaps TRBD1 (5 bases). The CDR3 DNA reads TGTGCCAGCAGCTTGGGACAGACGAATCCCTACGAGCAGTACTTC. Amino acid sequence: CASSLGQTNPYEQYF.